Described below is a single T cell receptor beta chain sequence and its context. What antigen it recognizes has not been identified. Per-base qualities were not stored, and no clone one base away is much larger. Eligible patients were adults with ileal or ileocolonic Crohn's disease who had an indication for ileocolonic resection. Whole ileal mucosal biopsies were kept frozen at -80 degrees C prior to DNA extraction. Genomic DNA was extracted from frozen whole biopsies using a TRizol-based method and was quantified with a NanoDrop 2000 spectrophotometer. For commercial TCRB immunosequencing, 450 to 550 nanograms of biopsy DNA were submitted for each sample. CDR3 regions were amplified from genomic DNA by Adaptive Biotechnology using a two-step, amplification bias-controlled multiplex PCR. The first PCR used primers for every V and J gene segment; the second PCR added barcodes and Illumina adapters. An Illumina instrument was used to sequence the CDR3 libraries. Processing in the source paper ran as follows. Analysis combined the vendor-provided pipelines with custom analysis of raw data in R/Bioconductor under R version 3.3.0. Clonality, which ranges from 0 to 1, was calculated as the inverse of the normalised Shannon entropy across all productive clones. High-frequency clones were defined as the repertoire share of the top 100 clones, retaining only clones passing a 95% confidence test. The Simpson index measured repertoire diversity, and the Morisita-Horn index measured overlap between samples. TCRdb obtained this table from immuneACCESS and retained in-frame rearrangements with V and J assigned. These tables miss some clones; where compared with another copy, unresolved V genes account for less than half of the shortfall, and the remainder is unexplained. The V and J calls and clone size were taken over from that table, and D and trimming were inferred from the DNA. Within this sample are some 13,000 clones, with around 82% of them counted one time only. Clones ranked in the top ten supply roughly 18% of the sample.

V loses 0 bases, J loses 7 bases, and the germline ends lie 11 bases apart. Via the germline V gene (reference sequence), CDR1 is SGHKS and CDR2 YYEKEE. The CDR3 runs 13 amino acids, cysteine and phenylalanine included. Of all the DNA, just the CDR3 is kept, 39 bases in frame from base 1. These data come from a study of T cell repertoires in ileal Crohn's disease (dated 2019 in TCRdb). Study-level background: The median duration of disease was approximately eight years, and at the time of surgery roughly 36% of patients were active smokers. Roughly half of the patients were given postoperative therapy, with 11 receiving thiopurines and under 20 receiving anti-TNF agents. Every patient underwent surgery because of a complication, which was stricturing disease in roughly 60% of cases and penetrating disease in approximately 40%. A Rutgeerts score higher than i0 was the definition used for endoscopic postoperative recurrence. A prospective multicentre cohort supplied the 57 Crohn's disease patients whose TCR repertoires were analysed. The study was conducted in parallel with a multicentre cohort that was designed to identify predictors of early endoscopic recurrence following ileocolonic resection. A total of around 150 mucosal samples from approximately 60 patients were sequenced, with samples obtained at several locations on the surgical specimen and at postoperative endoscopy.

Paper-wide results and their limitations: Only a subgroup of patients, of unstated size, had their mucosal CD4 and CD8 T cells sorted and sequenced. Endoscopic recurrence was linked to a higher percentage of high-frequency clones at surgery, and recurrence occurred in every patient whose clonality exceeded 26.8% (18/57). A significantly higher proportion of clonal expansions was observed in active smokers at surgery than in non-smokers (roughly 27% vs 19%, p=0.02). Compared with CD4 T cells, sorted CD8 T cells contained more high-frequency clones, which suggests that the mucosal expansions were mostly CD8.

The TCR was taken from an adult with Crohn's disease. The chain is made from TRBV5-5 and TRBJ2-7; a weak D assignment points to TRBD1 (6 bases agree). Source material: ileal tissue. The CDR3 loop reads CASSLDRVGEQYF. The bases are TGTGCCAGCAGCTTGGACAGGGTGGGAGAGCAGTACTTC.